This T cell receptor (beta chain) is drawn from a study of Ad26.COV2.S vaccination and SARS-CoV-2 variants. After removal of 4 bases from V and 3 bases from J, the junction contained 8 bases not matched to a gene. Germline CDR1 and CDR2: KGHDR and SFDVKD. This CDR3 contains 16 residues. The treatment denotes: 15 to 20 received Ad26.COV2.S at low or high dose, single or two shots; a few received placebo; per-sample allocation not given. Sampling happened 63 days after the first vaccine or placebo injection. Assay used: immunoSEQ multiplex PCR; TCRdb lists only in-frame clones, some missing. This table has some 240,000 clones, around 85% appearing once.

The origin of this receptor is a person aged 18-65 years who received the Ad26.COV2.S COVID-19 vaccine or a placebo. The rearrangement uses TRBV24-1 and TRBJ1-2, with TRBD1 identical over 9 bases. Sequencing was performed on peripheral blood, taken in a trial of Ad26.COV2.S vaccine versus placebo. The CDR3 bases are TGTGCCACCAGTGACCCGGGACAGGGTCGGGACTATGGCTACACCTTC. Protein: CATSDPGQGRDYGYTF.